This T cell receptor beta chain was recorded in a study of T cells in Graves' hyperthyroidism and ophthalmopathy. The V end was cut by 6 bases, the J end by 8 bases, with 19 bases between. This CDR3 is built from 14 residues. TCR beta CDR3 regions were amplified from RNA transcripts. The HTBI primer set drove a first-round RT-PCR of the TCR CDR3. TCRdb re-called the multiplex PCR reads through MiXCR, storing one row per CDR3 protein. The sample has about 610,000 distinct CDR3 sequences, about 14% seen once. Patients with ophthalmopathy all had a Clinical Activity Score of at least 3, a NOSPECS grade of at least 4 and duration under 3 months. Uncontrolled infections, other autoimmune diseases, pregnancy or lactation led to exclusion of patients. Clinicians diagnosed patients from clinical symptoms, serum thyroxine and TRAb, thyroid ultrasound and orbital computed tomography.

What was sequenced was blood. The receptor comes from a woman aged 40 to 50 with Graves' ophthalmopathy. This sequence joins TRBV12-3 or TRBV12-4 and TRBJ1-2, with D perhaps TRBD1 (6 bases). Written as DNA, the CDR3 is TGTGCCAGCAGCGTAGGGGGGTCGGAGGGAGGCTACACCTTC. This gives the protein CASSVGGSEGGYTF.